The 32 T cell receptor beta chains presented below share a single source sample, sequenced in a study of Ad26.COV2.S vaccination and SARS-CoV-2 variants. Profiled with immunoSEQ multiplex PCR; TCRdb holds only in-frame clones, not every one. The sample records a few hundred thousand clones, 87% being singletons. Treatment in this sample: about 20 received Ad26.COV2.S at low or high dose, single or two shots; several received placebo; per-sample allocation not given. At day 63 after the first vaccine or placebo injection, samples were drawn. This specimen was peripheral blood, taken in a trial of Ad26.COV2.S vaccine versus placebo. The source of these receptors is a person aged 18-65 years who received the Ad26.COV2.S COVID-19 vaccine or a placebo.

The table lists this clone with a count of one. The genes are TRBV6-2 or TRBV6-3 and TRBJ2-7; 11 bases line up with TRBD2. The junction had 5 bases not matched to a gene; V was cut back by 6 bases and J by 4 bases. This CDR3 comprises 14 residues. Germline-derived CDR1 and CDR2 are MNHEY and SVGEGT. CDR3 nucleotide sequence: TGTGCCAGCAGCCCGACTAGCGGGGTGTACGAGCAGTACTTC. This codes for CASSPTSGVYEQYF.

The chain employs TRBV5-1 and TRBJ2-7, with 8 bases that match TRBD1. This CDR3 region has 15 residues. Trimming took 3 bases from V and 1 from J; bases not matched to a gene: 6. Germline V lookup: CDR1 SGHRS, CDR2 YFSETQ. The CDR3 nucleotides are TGCGCCAGCAGCTCCACAGGGGGAATTTCCTACGAGCAGTACTTC. Translated: CASSSTGGISYEQYF.

The V gene is TRBV5-1, the J gene TRBJ2-7; no clear D gene. V was cut by 1 base and J by 0 bases, with 14 bases left in between. The CDR3 is 16 amino acids. From germline, CDR1 is SGHRS and CDR2 YFSETQ. The CDR3 bases are TGCGCCAGCAGCTTGACACCATCTTCGAGCTCCTACGAGCAGTACTTC. Its translation is CASSLTPSSSSYEQYF. The entire variable domain, with the rest obtained from reference TRBV5-1 and TRBJ2-7, is as follows: KAGVTQTPRYLIKTRGQQVTLSCSPISGHRSVSWYQQTPGQGLQFLFEYFSETQRNKGNFPGRFSGRQFSNSRSEMNVSTLELGDSALYLCASSLTPSSSSYEQYFGPGTRLTVT.

The chain recombines TRBV6-6 with TRBJ1-6; D is unresolved. The germline V gene encodes CDR1 MNHNY and CDR2 SVGAGI (reference sequence). V lost 0 bases, J lost 7 bases, and 10 bases lay in between. The CDR3 spans 15 residues. CDR3 loop: CASSYSLVDNSPLHF. For the CDR3, the DNA is TGTGCCAGCAGTTACTCGCTGGTTGACAATTCACCCCTCCACTTT.

CDR3 coding DNA: TGTGCCAGCAGGTGGACCGGGGAGCTGTTTTTT. It yields the protein CASRWTGELFF. The chain employs TRBV2 and TRBJ2-2; D is undetermined. The CDR3 sequence is 11 residues long. Trimming left V 6 bases short and J 5 bases short, with 4 bases between. Germline assignment: CDR1 SNHLY and CDR2 FYNNEI.

This clone showed up just once. The gene calls are TRBV29-1 and TRBJ2-1; 7 positions agree with TRBD2. The CDR3 runs 13 residues. The germline CDR1 and CDR2 sequences are SQVTM and ANQGSEA. V lost 4 bases, J lost 7 bases, and 7 bases stayed unmatched. CDR3 in DNA: TGCAGCGTTGGCCTAGCGGAGCCAAATGAGCAGTTCTTC. It yields the protein CSVGLAEPNEQFF.

The chain employs TRBV15 and TRBJ2-7; the match to TRBD2 covers 8 bases. The V gene's germline CDR1 is LNHNV and CDR2 YYDKDF (reference sequence). This CDR3 region has 16 residues. V shed 1 base, J shed 3 bases, and the junction held 8 bases outside the gene matches. The CDR3 is CATSRGTGGAGYEQYF. Written as DNA, the CDR3 is TGTGCCACCAGCAGAGGTACCGGGGGGGCCGGCTACGAGCAGTACTTC.

CDR3 nucleotides: TGTGCCAGCAGCCCGTCATGGGGCGAAGGGATAAACAATGAGCAGTTCTTC. Translated: CASSPSWGEGINNEQFF. The chain has TRBV7-3 and TRBJ2-1; a possible D gene is TRBD1 (5 bases). The germline V gene has CDR1 SGHTA and CDR2 FQGTGA. This CDR3 is built from 17 residues. V lost 5 bases and J 5 bases, leaving 22 bases between the germline ends.

The chain uses TRBV11-2 and TRBJ2-3; 8 bases map to TRBD2. Looked up from germline, CDR1 is SGHAT and CDR2 is FQNNGV. V lost 6 bases, J lost 4 bases, and 21 bases stayed unmatched. CDR3 length equals 19 residues. The DNA of the CDR3 is TGTGCCAGCAGAACTTATTACCCAAGCGGGGGCGCCCATTCAGATACGCAGTATTTT. The encoded protein is CASRTYYPSGGAHSDTQYF.

The rearrangement links TRBV11-2 to TRBJ1-3; 7 bases agree with TRBD1. CDR1 is SGHAT and CDR2 is FQNNGV in the germline V gene. The CDR3 extends over 16 amino acids. Trimming took 5 bases from V and 0 from J; bases not matched to a gene: 7. CDR3 in amino acids: CASSRRGGYSGNTIYF. The CDR3 nucleotides read TGTGCCAGCAGCCGGAGAGGGGGCTACTCTGGAAACACCATATATTTT.

The chain's CDR3 is CASSTNRGTYEQYF. The CDR3 coding sequence is TGTGCCAGCAGCACTAACAGGGGGACCTACGAGCAGTACTTC. The V and J genes are TRBV7-2 and TRBJ2-7; 8 bases fit TRBD1. Germline V gives CDR1 SGHTA, CDR2 FQGNSA. CDR3 size: 14 residues. The trim removed 5 bases at V and 2 bases at J, leaving 5 bases unmatched.

This rearrangement joins TRBV7-6 to TRBJ2-1; no clear D. This CDR3 is built from 17 residues. V was shortened by 0 bases and J by 0 bases, with 12 bases between the two germline ends. Germline lookup yields CDR1 SGHVS and CDR2 FNYEAQ. In nucleotides, the CDR3 is TGTGCCAGCAGCTTAGCTGGTCTCACGAGCTCCTACAATGAGCAGTTCTTC. This codes for CASSLAGLTSSYNEQFF.

The chain recombines TRBV4-1 with TRBJ2-1; 9 bases are shared with TRBD2. There are 15 residues in the CDR3. CDR1 and CDR2 (germline): MGHRA, YSYEKL. V trimming: 4 bases; J trimming: 4 bases; junction bases outside the gene matches: 5. This CDR3 is CASSPTSGSYNEQFF. DNA of the CDR3: TGCGCCAGCAGCCCCACTAGCGGGTCGTACAATGAGCAGTTCTTC.

The chain carries TRBV27 and TRBJ2-2, with D perhaps matching TRBD2 (6 bases). CDR1 and CDR2 from the germline V gene are MNHEY and SMNVEV (reference sequence). The CDR3 runs 13 residues. V lost 5 bases and J 5 bases, leaving 9 bases between the germline ends. CDR3 in DNA: TGTGCCAGCAGTGTGGGACTTACCGGGGAGCTGTTTTTT. Translated: CASSVGLTGELFF.

The chain's CDR3 is CASSLLSEQYF. Here the CDR3 DNA reads TGTGCCAGCAGCTTGCTGAGCGAGCAGTACTTC. V usage is TRBV5-4 and J usage is TRBJ2-7; D is ambiguous. The CDR3 spans 11 residues. Germline values: CDR1 SGHNT, CDR2 YYREEE (reference sequence). V was trimmed by 1 base and J by 6 bases, leaving 5 bases between them.

The genes are TRBV10-3 and TRBJ1-5, with a tentative D call TRBD1 (6 bases). The germline V gene has CDR1 ENHRY and CDR2 SYGVKD. The CDR3 has 15 residues. V dropped 2 bases and J dropped 12 bases, with 20 bases sitting between them. The CDR3 DNA reads TGTGCCATCAGTGAGATCGGACAGCCCTCGGCACACCAGCATTTT. Amino acid sequence: CAISEIGQPSAHQHF.

The chain has TRBV3-1 (or the pseudogene TRBV3-2) and TRBJ2-7, with 8 bases aligning to TRBD1. V lost 3 bases, J lost 7 bases, and 11 bases stayed unmatched. The CDR3 is 15 residues long. Germline-derived CDR1 and CDR2 are LGHDT and YNNKEL (reference sequence). CDR3 sequence reads: CASSQFGTGLREQYF. The DNA for the CDR3 is TGTGCCAGCAGCCAGTTTGGGACAGGTCTAAGGGAGCAGTACTTC.

The V gene is TRBV6-5, the J gene TRBJ1-2; 7 bases are a match to TRBD1. Trimming removed 6 bases from V and 4 bases from J; junction bases left unmatched: 8. This CDR3 is built from 14 residues. Germline CDR1 reads MNHEY; CDR2 reads SVGAGI. This CDR3 reads CASRPTGVAYGYTF. The CDR3 region has the DNA TGTGCCAGCAGACCCACAGGGGTCGCCTATGGCTACACCTTC.

In DNA, the CDR3 is TGCAGTGCTTTGGGGACTAATGAGCAGTTCTTC. Its translation: CSALGTNEQFF. The rearrangement links TRBV20-1 to TRBJ2-1; TRBD2 is a possible D gene (6 bases). The CDR3 is 11 amino acids. V was shortened by 5 bases and J by 7 bases, with 9 bases between the two germline ends. CDR1 DFQATT and CDR2 SNEGSKA come from the germline V gene (reference sequence).

The rearrangement links TRBV12-5 to TRBJ2-5; maybe TRBD1 (5 bases). The V gene's germline CDR1 is LGHNT and CDR2 FRNRAP. V dropped 2 bases and J dropped 1 base, with 14 bases sitting between them. The CDR3 length is 16 residues. The CDR3 bases are TGTGCTAGTGGTTTGCAACCCCCCAGGGCCCAAGAGACCCAGTACTTC. It specifies CASGLQPPRAQETQYF.

This chain uses TRBV28 with TRBJ2-1, with 10 bases identical to TRBD1. V trimming: 5 bases; J trimming: 7 bases; junction bases outside the gene matches: 5. The CDR3 is 14 amino acids. Germline values: CDR1 MDHEN, CDR2 SYDVKM. CDR3 sequence reads: CASSDRGRLNEQFF. The CDR3 bases are TGTGCCAGCAGTGACAGGGGGCGCTTAAATGAGCAGTTCTTC.

The V gene is TRBV10-3, the J gene TRBJ2-5; D unresolved. V lost 4 bases and J 8 bases, leaving 11 bases between the germline ends. Per the germline V gene, CDR1 is ENHRY and CDR2 is SYGVKD. This CDR3 region has 12 residues. CDR3 region: CAISVGQNTQYF. The CDR3 region has the DNA TGTGCCATCAGTGTCGGCCAAAACACCCAGTACTTC.

V is TRBV4-1 and J is TRBJ2-7; D unresolved. The V gene lost 0 bases and the J gene lost 2 bases, with 11 bases spanning the gap. The V gene's germline CDR1 is MGHRA and CDR2 YSYEKL. The CDR3 contains 15 residues. The CDR3 region is CASSQELTSTYEQYF. DNA of the CDR3: TGCGCCAGCAGCCAAGAACTCACTTCCACCTACGAGCAGTACTTC.

This chain joins TRBV11-2 and TRBJ1-3, with D possibly TRBD1 on 5 matching bases. This CDR3 region has 18 residues. CDR1 SGHAT and CDR2 FQNNGV come from the germline V gene. Trimming shortened V by 2 bases and J by 0 bases, and 17 bases separated the two germline ends. The CDR3 loop is CASSLRRVRGDSGNTIYF. CDR3 bases: TGTGCCAGCAGCTTAAGGCGGGTGAGAGGGGACTCTGGAAACACCATATATTTT.

The chain joins TRBV19 to TRBJ2-1; 7 positions match TRBD1. V lost 1 base, J lost 8 bases, and 8 bases stayed unmatched. The CDR3 length is 15 residues. Looked up from germline, CDR1 is LNHDA and CDR2 is SQIVND (reference sequence). The DNA of the CDR3 is TGTGCCAGTAGTATAGCTCGGTGGCAGGGGGATGAGCAGTTCTTC. Its translation: CASSIARWQGDEQFF.

The genes are TRBV7-2 and TRBJ2-5; a possible D gene is TRBD2 (7 bases). The germline V gene encodes CDR1 SGHTA and CDR2 FQGNSA. The CDR3 covers 15 residues. V was cut by 5 bases and J by 2 bases, with 15 bases left in between. CDR3 nucleotides: TGTGCCAGCAGCCCTAGGGGGGGGAGTCAAGAGACCCAGTACTTC. As protein: CASSPRGGSQETQYF.

This clone was counted only a few times. V usage is TRBV2 and J usage is TRBJ1-5; no firm D call. This CDR3 contains 14 residues. Trimming cost V 3 bases and J 6 bases, with 12 bases left between them. Germline V gene data show CDR1 as SNHLY and CDR2 as FYNNEI. CDR3 bases: TGTGCCAGCAGTGAGTACAGTGTAGGTCAGCCCCAGCATTTT. It encodes CASSEYSVGQPQHF.

This clone was seen a few times. The rearrangement uses TRBV19 and TRBJ1-2; no reliable D call. V shed 8 bases and J shed 7 bases, with 8 bases lying between them. Germline CDR1 is LNHDA and CDR2 is SQIVND (reference sequence). The CDR3 consists of 10 residues. CDR3 DNA: TGTGCCAGTGGGAGTAGTGGCTACACCTTC. Amino acids: CASGSSGYTF.

J is TRBJ1-1 and V is TRBV10-3, with no clear D. Germline lookup yields CDR1 ENHRY and CDR2 SYGVKD. The CDR3 length is 14 residues. With 3 bases removed from V and 1 base from J, the gap between germline ends came to 9 bases. The CDR3 nucleotides read TGTGCCATCAGTGACCCTCGGGAGAACACTGAAGCTTTCTTT. Amino acid sequence: CAISDPRENTEAFF.

CDR3 sequence reads: CASSASGGLLEQYF. DNA for the CDR3: TGTGCCAGCAGCGCTAGCGGGGGCCTTTTAGAGCAGTACTTC. The V gene is TRBV9, the J gene TRBJ2-7; 10 nucleotides line up with TRBD2. Per germline, CDR1 SGDLS and CDR2 YYNGEE. V shed 3 bases, J shed 7 bases, and the junction held 7 bases outside the gene matches. The CDR3 extends over 14 amino acids.

The chain combines TRBV6-4 with TRBJ2-1; tentative D call: TRBD1 (7 bases). Deletions cut 4 bases from V and 7 bases from J, with 11 bases between. The CDR3 extends over 13 amino acids. Per germline, CDR1 MRHNA and CDR2 SNTAGT. CDR3 in DNA: TGTGCCAGCAGTGCCGCAGGGGGGAATGAGCAGTTCTTC. Protein sequence: CASSAAGGNEQFF.

CDR3 coding DNA: TGTGCCAGCAGTCACTCCTACAATGAGCAGTTCTTC. Its translation: CASSHSYNEQFF. This sequence joins TRBV12-3 or TRBV12-4 and TRBJ2-1, with D uncertain. V lost 5 bases, J lost 0 bases, and 2 bases lay in between. The CDR3 extends over 12 amino acids.